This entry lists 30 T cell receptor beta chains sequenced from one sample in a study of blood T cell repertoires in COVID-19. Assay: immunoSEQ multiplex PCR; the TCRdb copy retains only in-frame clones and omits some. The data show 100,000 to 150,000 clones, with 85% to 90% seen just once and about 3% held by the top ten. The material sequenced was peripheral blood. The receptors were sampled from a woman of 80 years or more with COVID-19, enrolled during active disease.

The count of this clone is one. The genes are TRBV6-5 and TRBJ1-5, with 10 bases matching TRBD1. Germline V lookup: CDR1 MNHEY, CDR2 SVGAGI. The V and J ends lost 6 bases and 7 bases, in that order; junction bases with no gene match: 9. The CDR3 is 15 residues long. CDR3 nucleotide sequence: TGTGCCAGCAGGGCGACAGGGGGCGCGCGGCAGCCCCAGCATTTT. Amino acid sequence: CASRATGGARQPQHF.

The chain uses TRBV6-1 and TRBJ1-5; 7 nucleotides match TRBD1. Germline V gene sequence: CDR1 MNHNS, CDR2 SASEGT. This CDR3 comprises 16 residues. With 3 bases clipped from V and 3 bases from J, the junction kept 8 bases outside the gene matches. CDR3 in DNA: TGTGCCAGCAGTGACCCGTCGGGACAGATCAATCAGCCCCAGCATTTT. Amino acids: CASSDPSGQINQPQHF.

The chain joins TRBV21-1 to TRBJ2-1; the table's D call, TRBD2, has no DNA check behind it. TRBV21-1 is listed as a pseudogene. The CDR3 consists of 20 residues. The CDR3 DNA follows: TGTGCCAGCAGCAAAGTGAATACTTTCTGCGGGAGTAGGCGCTACAATGAGCAGTTCTTC. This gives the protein CASSKVNTFCGSRRYNEQFF.

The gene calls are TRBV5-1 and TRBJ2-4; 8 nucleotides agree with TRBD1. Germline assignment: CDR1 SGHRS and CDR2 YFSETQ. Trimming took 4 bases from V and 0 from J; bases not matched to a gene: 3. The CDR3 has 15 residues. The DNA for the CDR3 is TGCGCCAGCAGCGTGGACAGGGTAGCCAAAAACATTCAGTACTTC. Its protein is CASSVDRVAKNIQYF.

The CDR3 nucleotides read TGTGCCACACAAAAGAACTATGGCTACACCTTC. Translation gives CATQKNYGYTF. The chain has TRBV10-3 and TRBJ1-2, with D unclear. CDR3 length: 11 amino acids. Trimming shortened V by 10 bases and J by 2 bases, and 8 bases separated the two germline ends. In germline, CDR1 is ENHRY, CDR2 SYGVKD.

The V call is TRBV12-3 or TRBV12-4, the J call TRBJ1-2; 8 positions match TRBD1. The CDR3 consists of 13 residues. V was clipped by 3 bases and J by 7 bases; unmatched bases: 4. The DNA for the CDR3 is TGTGCCAGCAGTTTCCGGACAGGGATTGGCTACACCTTC. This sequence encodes CASSFRTGIGYTF.

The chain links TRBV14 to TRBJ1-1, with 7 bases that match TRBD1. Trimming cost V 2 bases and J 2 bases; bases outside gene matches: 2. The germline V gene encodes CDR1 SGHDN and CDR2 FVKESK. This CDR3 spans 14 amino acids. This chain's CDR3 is CASSQRTGNTEAFF. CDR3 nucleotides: TGTGCCAGCAGCCAAAGGACAGGTAACACTGAAGCTTTCTTT.

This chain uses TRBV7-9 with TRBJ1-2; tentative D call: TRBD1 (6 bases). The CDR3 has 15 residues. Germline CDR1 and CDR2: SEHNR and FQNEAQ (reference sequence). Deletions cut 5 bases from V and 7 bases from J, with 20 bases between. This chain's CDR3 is CASSPRDTASAGYTF. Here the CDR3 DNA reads TGTGCCAGCAGCCCCCGGGACACGGCCTCGGCTGGCTACACCTTC.

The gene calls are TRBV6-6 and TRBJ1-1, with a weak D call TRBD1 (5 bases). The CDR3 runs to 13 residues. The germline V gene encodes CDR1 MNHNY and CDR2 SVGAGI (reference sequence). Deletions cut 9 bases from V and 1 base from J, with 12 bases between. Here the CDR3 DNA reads TGTGCCAGTAAACAAAGGGGGAACACTGAAGCTTTCTTT. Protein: CASKQRGNTEAFF.

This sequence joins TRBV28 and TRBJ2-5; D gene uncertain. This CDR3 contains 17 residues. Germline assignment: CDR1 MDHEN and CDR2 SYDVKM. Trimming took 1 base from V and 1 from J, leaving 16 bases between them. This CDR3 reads CASSLFQVGRSQETQYF. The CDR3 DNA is TGTGCCAGCAGTTTATTTCAAGTGGGTAGGAGCCAAGAGACCCAGTACTTC.

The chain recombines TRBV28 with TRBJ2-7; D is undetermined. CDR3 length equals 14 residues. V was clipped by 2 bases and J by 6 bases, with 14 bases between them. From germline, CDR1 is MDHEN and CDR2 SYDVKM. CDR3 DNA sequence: TGTGCCAGCAGTTTACCTGCCCTAGGCACCGAGCAGTACTTC. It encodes CASSLPALGTEQYF.

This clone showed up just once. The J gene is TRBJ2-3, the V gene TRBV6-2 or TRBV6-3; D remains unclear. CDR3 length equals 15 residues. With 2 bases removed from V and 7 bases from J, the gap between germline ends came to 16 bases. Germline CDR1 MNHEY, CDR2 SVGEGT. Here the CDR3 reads CASSYEARKRNTQYF. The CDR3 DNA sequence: TGTGCCAGCAGTTACGAGGCGAGAAAACGTAATACGCAGTATTTT.

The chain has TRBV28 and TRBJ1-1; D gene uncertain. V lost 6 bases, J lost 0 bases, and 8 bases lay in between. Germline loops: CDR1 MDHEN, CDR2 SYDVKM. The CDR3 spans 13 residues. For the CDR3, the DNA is TGTGCCAGCAGCGCCGGGATGAACACTGAAGCTTTCTTT. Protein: CASSAGMNTEAFF.

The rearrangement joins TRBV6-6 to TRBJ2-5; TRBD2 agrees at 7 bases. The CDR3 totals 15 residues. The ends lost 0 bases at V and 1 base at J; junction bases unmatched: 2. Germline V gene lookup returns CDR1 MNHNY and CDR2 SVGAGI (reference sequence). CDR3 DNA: TGTGCCAGCAGTTACTCGGGGGGGACCCAAGAGACCCAGTACTTC. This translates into CASSYSGGTQETQYF.

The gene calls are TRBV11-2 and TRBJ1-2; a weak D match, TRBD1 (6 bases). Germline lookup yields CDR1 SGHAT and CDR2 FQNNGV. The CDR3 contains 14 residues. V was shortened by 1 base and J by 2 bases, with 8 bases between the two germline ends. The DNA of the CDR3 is TGTGCCAGCAGCTTAGGGGACATCAACTATGGCTACACCTTC. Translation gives CASSLGDINYGYTF.

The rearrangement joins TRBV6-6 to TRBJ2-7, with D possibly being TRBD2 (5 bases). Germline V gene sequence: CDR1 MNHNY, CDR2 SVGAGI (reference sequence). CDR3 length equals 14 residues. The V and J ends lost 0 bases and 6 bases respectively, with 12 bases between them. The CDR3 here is CASSYSGRGSEQYF. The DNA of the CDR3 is TGTGCCAGCAGTTACTCAGGGCGAGGGTCCGAGCAGTACTTC.

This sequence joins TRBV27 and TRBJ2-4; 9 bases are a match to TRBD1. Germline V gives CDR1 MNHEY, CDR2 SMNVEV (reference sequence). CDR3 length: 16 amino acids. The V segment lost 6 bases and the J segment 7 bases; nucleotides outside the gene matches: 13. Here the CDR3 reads CASRGTGTTYQNIQYF. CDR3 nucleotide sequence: TGTGCCAGCAGGGGGACAGGGACAACCTATCAGAACATTCAGTACTTC.

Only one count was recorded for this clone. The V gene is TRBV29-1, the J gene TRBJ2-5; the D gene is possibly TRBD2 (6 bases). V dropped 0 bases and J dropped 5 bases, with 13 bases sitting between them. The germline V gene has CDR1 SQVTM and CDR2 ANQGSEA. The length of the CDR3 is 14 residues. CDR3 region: CSVEDDRGKETQYF. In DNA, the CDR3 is TGCAGCGTTGAAGATGATCGGGGGAAGGAGACCCAGTACTTC.

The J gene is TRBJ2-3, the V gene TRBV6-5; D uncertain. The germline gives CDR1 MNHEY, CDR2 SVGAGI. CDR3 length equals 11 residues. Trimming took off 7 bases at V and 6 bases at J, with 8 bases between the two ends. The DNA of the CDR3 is TGTGCCAGCATGCAACTGGATACGCAGTATTTT. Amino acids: CASMQLDTQYF.

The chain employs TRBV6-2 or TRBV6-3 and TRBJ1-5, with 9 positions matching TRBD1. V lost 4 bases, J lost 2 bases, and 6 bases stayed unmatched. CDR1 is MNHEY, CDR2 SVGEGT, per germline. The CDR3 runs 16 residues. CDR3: CASSWTGQGGNQPQHF. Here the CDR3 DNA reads TGTGCCAGCAGTTGGACGGGACAGGGCGGCAATCAGCCCCAGCATTTT.

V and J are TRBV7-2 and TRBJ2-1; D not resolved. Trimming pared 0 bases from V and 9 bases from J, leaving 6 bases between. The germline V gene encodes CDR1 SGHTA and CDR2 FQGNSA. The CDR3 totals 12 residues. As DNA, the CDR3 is TGTGCCAGCAGCTTAGCGCTAAGTGAGCAGTTCTTC. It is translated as CASSLALSEQFF.

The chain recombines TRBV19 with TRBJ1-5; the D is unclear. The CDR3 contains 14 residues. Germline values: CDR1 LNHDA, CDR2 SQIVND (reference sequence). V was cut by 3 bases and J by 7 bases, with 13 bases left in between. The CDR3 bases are TGTGCCAGTAGTATCCTTCGGGGTTCCCAGCCCCAGCATTTT. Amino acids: CASSILRGSQPQHF.

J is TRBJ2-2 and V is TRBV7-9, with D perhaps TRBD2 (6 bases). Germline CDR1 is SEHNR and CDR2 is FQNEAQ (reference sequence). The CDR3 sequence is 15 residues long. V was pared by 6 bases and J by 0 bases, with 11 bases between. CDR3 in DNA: TGTGCCAGCAGACTGGGAGGACCGAACACCGGGGAGCTGTTTTTT. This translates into CASRLGGPNTGELFF.

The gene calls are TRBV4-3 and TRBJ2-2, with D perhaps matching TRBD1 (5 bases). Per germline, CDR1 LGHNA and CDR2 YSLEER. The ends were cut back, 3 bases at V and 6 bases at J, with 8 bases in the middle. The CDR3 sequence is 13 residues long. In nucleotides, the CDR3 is TGCGCCAGCAGCCAGGAGACAGCCGGGGAGCTGTTTTTT. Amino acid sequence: CASSQETAGELFF.

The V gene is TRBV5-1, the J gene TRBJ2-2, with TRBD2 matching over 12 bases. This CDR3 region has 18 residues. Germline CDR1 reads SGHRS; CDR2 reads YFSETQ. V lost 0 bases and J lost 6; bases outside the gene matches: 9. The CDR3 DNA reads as TGCGCCAGCAGCTTGGGACTAGCGGGAGCGTTGTTCGCCGGGGAGCTGTTTTTT. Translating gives CASSLGLAGALFAGELFF.

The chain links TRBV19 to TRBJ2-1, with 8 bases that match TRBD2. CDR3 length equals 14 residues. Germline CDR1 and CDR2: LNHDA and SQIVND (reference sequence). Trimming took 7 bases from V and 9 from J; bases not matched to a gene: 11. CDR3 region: CASIGAGGWGEQFF. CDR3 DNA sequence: TGTGCCAGTATCGGGGCGGGAGGTTGGGGTGAGCAGTTCTTC.

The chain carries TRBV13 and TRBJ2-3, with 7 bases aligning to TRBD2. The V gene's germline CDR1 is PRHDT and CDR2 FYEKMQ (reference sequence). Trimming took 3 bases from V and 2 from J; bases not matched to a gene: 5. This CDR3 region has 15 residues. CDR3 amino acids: CASSFGGRDTDTQYF. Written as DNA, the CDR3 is TGTGCCAGCAGCTTTGGCGGGAGAGACACAGATACGCAGTATTTT.

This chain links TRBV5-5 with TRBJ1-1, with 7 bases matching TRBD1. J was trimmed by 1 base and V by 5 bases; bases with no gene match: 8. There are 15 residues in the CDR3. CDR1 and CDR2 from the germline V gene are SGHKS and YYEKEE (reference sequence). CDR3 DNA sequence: TGTGCCAGCAGACCCACGGGGACAGCGAACACTGAAGCTTTCTTT. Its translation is CASRPTGTANTEAFF.

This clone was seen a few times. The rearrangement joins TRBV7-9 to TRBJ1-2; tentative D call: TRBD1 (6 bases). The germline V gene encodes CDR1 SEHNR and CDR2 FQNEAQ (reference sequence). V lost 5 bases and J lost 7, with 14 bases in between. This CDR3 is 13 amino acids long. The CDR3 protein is CASSAAGTTGYTF. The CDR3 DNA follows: TGTGCCAGCAGCGCAGCCGGGACAACTGGCTACACCTTC.

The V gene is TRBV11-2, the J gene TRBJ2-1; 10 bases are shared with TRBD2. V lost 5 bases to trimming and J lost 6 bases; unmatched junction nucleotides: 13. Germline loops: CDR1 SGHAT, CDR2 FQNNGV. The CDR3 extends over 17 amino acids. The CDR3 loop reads CASSLGPSGRASNEQFF. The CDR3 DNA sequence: TGTGCCAGCAGCCTTGGGCCGAGCGGGAGGGCTTCCAATGAGCAGTTCTTC.